This section outlines one TCR beta chain sequence together with its context. Its antigen is undetermined. The data are from a study of human T cells and chemical hapten exposure. Study in general: For the roughly 24-week duration of the study, patients were given weekly doses of diphenylcyclopropenone on the scalp. TCR yield per sample varied, mainly due to pooled library volumes. General study points: Expanded TCRs showed more large CDR3 clusters than pre-sensitization or healthy control sets. Those TCRs sitting above 1 in 1000 frequency stayed the same with DPC sensitization.

TCRdb reanalysed the RACE reads using MiXCR and keeps one entry per CDR3 protein. This table has 80,000 to 100,000 distinct CDR3 sequences, 25% to 35% appearing once. Germline V CDR1 and CDR2: MNHEY, SMNVEV (reference sequence). The germline V and J ends were trimmed by 5 bases and 8 bases, with 16 bases remaining between them. The CDR3 is made up of 14 amino acids. Time point given: patch test 3, about 24 weeks after DPC sensitization. Specified treatment: therapeutic diphenylcyclopropenone sensitization with weekly scalp DPC. The receptor was derived from a man aged 35-49 years with alopecia areata. Some clones in this sample may be carry-over from other donors' samples. The sample was whole blood, taken in connection with sensitization to the hapten diphenylcyclopropenone (DPC). J is TRBJ2-1 and V is TRBV27; weak D call: TRBD1 (5 bases). Here the CDR3 DNA reads TGTGCCAGCAGTCTTTCCCTTACACAGGATGAGCAGTTCTTC. Translating it yields CASSLSLTQDEQFF.